The rows below give T cell receptor beta chains drawn from one sample of a study of control samples from healthy donors and cancer patients. Some clones are missing from TCRdb's copy, which holds only in-frame ones; the method was immunoSEQ multiplex PCR. The data hold 150,000 to 200,000 clones, with 91% observed a single time. Material: blood. These receptors all stem from a woman in her 30s in good health. Both conserved end residues are part of each CDR3. The D gene is left open where the match is weak. Only part of the rows carry a size: once, few, many, or a class if the clone is expanded.

d_call: TRBD2; clone_size: once; j_call: TRBJ2-1; v_call: TRBV28; cdr3_aa: CASRLTSGRLNEQFF; cdr3_nt: TGTGCCAGCAGGCTGACTAGCGGGAGGCTCAATGAGCAGTTCTTC
d_call: TRBD1; clone_size: .; j_call: TRBJ1-5; v_call: TRBV5-8; cdr3_aa: CASSSDRVQGNQPQHF; cdr3_nt: TGTGCCAGCAGCTCCGACAGGGTTCAGGGCAATCAGCCCCAGCATTTT
d_call: TRBD1; clone_size: .; j_call: TRBJ1-5; v_call: TRBV6-5; cdr3_aa: CASTQEGTGVQPQHF; cdr3_nt: TGTGCCAGCACCCAGGAGGGGACAGGGGTTCAGCCCCAGCATTTT
d_call: .; clone_size: .; j_call: TRBJ1-6; v_call: TRBV28; cdr3_aa: CASTQQGSPLHF; cdr3_nt: TGTGCCAGCACCCAACAGGGATCACCCCTCCACTTT
d_call: .; clone_size: .; j_call: TRBJ2-1; v_call: TRBV4-3; cdr3_aa: CASSRGTPDSYNEQFF; cdr3_nt: TGCGCCAGCAGCCGGGGGACACCCGACTCCTACAATGAGCAGTTCTTC
d_call: TRBD1; clone_size: once; j_call: TRBJ1-5; v_call: TRBV5-1; cdr3_aa: CASSLTGGPNQPQHF; cdr3_nt: TGCGCCAGCAGCTTGACAGGGGGCCCCAATCAGCCCCAGCATTTT
d_call: .; clone_size: .; j_call: TRBJ2-7; v_call: TRBV5-4; cdr3_aa: CASSFRGTYEQYF; cdr3_nt: TGTGCCAGCAGCTTTCGGGGGACCTACGAGCAGTACTTC
d_call: TRBD2; clone_size: .; j_call: TRBJ2-1; v_call: TRBV5-1; cdr3_aa: CASSVTGTSYNEQFF; cdr3_nt: TGCGCCAGCAGCGTTACCGGGACTAGCTACAATGAGCAGTTCTTC
d_call: .; clone_size: .; j_call: TRBJ2-1; v_call: TRBV11-2; cdr3_aa: CASSSDFYNEQFF; cdr3_nt: TGTGCCAGCAGCTCGGACTTCTACAATGAGCAGTTCTTC
d_call: .; clone_size: .; j_call: TRBJ2-5; v_call: TRBV5-1; cdr3_aa: CASSLEGGRYGETQYF; cdr3_nt: TGCGCCAGCAGCTTGGAGGGGGGAAGGTATGGAGAGACCCAGTACTTC
d_call: .; clone_size: .; j_call: TRBJ2-1; v_call: TRBV11-3; cdr3_aa: CASSLQPGRSEQFF; cdr3_nt: TGTGCCAGCAGCTTACAACCGGGGAGGAGTGAGCAGTTCTTC
d_call: TRBD2; clone_size: .; j_call: TRBJ2-1; v_call: TRBV10-1; cdr3_aa: CASSTPSGSLDNEQFF; cdr3_nt: TGCGCCAGCAGCACCCCTAGCGGGAGTTTGGATAATGAGCAGTTCTTC
d_call: TRBD1; clone_size: few; j_call: TRBJ1-2; v_call: TRBV6-1; cdr3_aa: CASSEGTGGYGYTF; cdr3_nt: TGTGCCAGCAGTGAAGGAACAGGGGGCTATGGCTACACCTTC
d_call: .; clone_size: .; j_call: TRBJ1-2; v_call: TRBV12-3/TRBV12-4; cdr3_aa: CASSSYGYTF; cdr3_nt: TGTGCCAGCAGTTCCTATGGCTACACCTTC
d_call: .; clone_size: once; j_call: TRBJ2-5; v_call: TRBV7-8; cdr3_aa: CASSSKQVRGLQETQYF; cdr3_nt: TGTGCCAGCAGCTCAAAGCAGGTTAGGGGACTCCAAGAGACCCAGTACTTC
d_call: TRBD2; clone_size: .; j_call: TRBJ2-5; v_call: TRBV2; cdr3_aa: CASRGGETQYF; cdr3_nt: TGTGCCAGCAGGGGGGGGGAGACCCAGTACTTC
d_call: .; clone_size: .; j_call: TRBJ1-1; v_call: TRBV6-2/TRBV6-3; cdr3_aa: CASSRLNTEAFF; cdr3_nt: TGTGCCAGCAGTAGATTGAACACTGAAGCTTTCTTT
d_call: .; clone_size: .; j_call: TRBJ1-1; v_call: TRBV5-1; cdr3_aa: CASSHIGENTEAFF; cdr3_nt: TGCGCCAGCAGCCATATCGGGGAGAACACTGAAGCTTTCTTT
d_call: .; clone_size: many; j_call: TRBJ2-3; v_call: TRBV6-2/TRBV6-3; cdr3_aa: CASSEGRATDTQYF; cdr3_nt: TGTGCCAGCAGTGAGGGGCGTGCCACAGATACGCAGTATTTT
d_call: TRBD2; clone_size: once; j_call: TRBJ2-1; v_call: TRBV11-2; cdr3_aa: CAGSPGTSVYNEQFF; cdr3_nt: TGTGCCGGCAGTCCCGGGACTAGCGTCTACAATGAGCAGTTCTTC
d_call: .; clone_size: .; j_call: TRBJ1-5; v_call: TRBV10-2; cdr3_aa: CASSDQAYSNQPQHF; cdr3_nt: TGCGCCAGCAGTGATCAGGCCTATAGCAATCAGCCCCAGCATTTT
d_call: TRBD2; clone_size: .; j_call: TRBJ2-7; v_call: TRBV4-1; cdr3_aa: CASSLAGAYEQYF; cdr3_nt: TGCGCCAGCAGCCTAGCGGGGGCCTACGAGCAGTACTTC
d_call: .; clone_size: once; j_call: TRBJ2-7; v_call: TRBV11-3; cdr3_aa: CASSPGRYEQYF; cdr3_nt: TGTGCCAGCAGCCCCGGCAGATACGAGCAGTACTTC
d_call: TRBD1; clone_size: .; j_call: TRBJ2-2; v_call: TRBV4-2; cdr3_aa: CASSQGQGDTGELFF; cdr3_nt: TGTGCCAGCAGCCAAGGCCAGGGGGACACCGGGGAGCTGTTTTTT
d_call: TRBD1; clone_size: .; j_call: TRBJ1-3; v_call: TRBV9; cdr3_aa: CASSGGQGRPGNTIYF; cdr3_nt: TGTGCCAGCAGCGGGGGACAGGGGAGGCCTGGAAACACCATATATTTT
d_call: TRBD2; clone_size: .; j_call: TRBJ2-3; v_call: TRBV5-1; cdr3_aa: CASSLTSGRGDTQYF; cdr3_nt: TGCGCCAGCAGCTTGACTAGCGGGAGGGGGGATACGCAGTATTTT
d_call: TRBD1; clone_size: .; j_call: TRBJ1-1; v_call: TRBV19; cdr3_aa: CASSIDPGQGYTEAFF; cdr3_nt: TGTGCCAGTAGTATAGATCCCGGACAGGGGTACACTGAAGCTTTCTTT
d_call: .; clone_size: .; j_call: TRBJ1-1; v_call: TRBV6-1; cdr3_aa: CASSERGTEAFF; cdr3_nt: TGTGCCAGCAGTGAACGAGGGACAGAAGCTTTCTTT
d_call: TRBD1; clone_size: .; j_call: TRBJ1-1; v_call: TRBV29-1; cdr3_aa: CSVMTGSEAFF; cdr3_nt: TGCAGCGTTATGACAGGGTCTGAAGCTTTCTTT
d_call: .; clone_size: few; j_call: TRBJ2-7; v_call: TRBV2; cdr3_aa: CASISTSSYEQYF; cdr3_nt: TGTGCCAGCATTTCGACAAGTTCCTACGAGCAGTACTTC
d_call: .; clone_size: .; j_call: TRBJ2-3; v_call: TRBV4-2; cdr3_aa: CASSQDGRYTDTQYF; cdr3_nt: TGTGCCAGCAGCCAAGATGGGAGGTACACAGATACGCAGTATTTT
d_call: .; clone_size: .; j_call: TRBJ1-6; v_call: TRBV20-1; cdr3_aa: CSAPGRGALHF; cdr3_nt: TGCAGTGCTCCGGGGAGGGGCGCCCTCCACTTT
d_call: TRBD1; clone_size: .; j_call: TRBJ2-1; v_call: TRBV24-1; cdr3_aa: CATSDPGQGARSSYNEQFF; cdr3_nt: TGTGCCACCAGTGATCCGGGACAGGGGGCGCGGTCCTCCTACAATGAGCAGTTCTTC
d_call: .; clone_size: .; j_call: TRBJ2-4; v_call: TRBV18; cdr3_aa: CASSPLAKNIQYF; cdr3_nt: TGTGCCAGCTCACCCCTAGCCAAAAACATTCAGTACTTC
d_call: .; clone_size: .; j_call: TRBJ2-7; v_call: TRBV14; cdr3_aa: CASSQVRAYEQYF; cdr3_nt: TGTGCCAGCAGCCAGGTCAGGGCCTACGAGCAGTACTTC
d_call: .; clone_size: .; j_call: TRBJ1-4; v_call: TRBV4-2; cdr3_aa: CASSRDRNEKLFF; cdr3_nt: TGTGCCAGCAGCCGGGACCGTAATGAAAAACTGTTTTTT
d_call: .; clone_size: .; j_call: TRBJ2-7; v_call: TRBV20-1; cdr3_aa: CSADTAYEQYF; cdr3_nt: TGCAGTGCTGACACCGCCTACGAGCAGTACTTC
d_call: .; clone_size: .; j_call: TRBJ2-7; v_call: TRBV9; cdr3_aa: CASSVDGSSYEQYF; cdr3_nt: TGTGCCAGCAGCGTAGATGGGAGCTCCTACGAGCAGTACTTC
d_call: .; clone_size: .; j_call: TRBJ1-2; v_call: TRBV30; cdr3_aa: CAWTGLEDYGYTF; cdr3_nt: TGTGCCTGGACAGGGTTAGAAGACTATGGCTACACCTTC
d_call: .; clone_size: .; j_call: TRBJ2-7; v_call: TRBV21-1; cdr3_aa: CASSKGAGGYEQYF; cdr3_nt: TGTGCCAGCAGCAAAGGGGCGGGGGGTTACGAGCAGTACTTC
d_call: TRBD1; clone_size: .; j_call: TRBJ1-5; v_call: TRBV13; cdr3_aa: CASSLGQQGVQPQHF; cdr3_nt: TGTGCCAGCAGCTTAGGCCAACAGGGGGTTCAGCCCCAGCATTTT
d_call: .; clone_size: .; j_call: TRBJ1-6; v_call: TRBV7-9; cdr3_aa: CASSLVPNSPLHF; cdr3_nt: TGTGCCAGCAGCTTAGTGCCGAATTCACCCCTCCACTTT
d_call: TRBD1; clone_size: .; j_call: TRBJ1-1; v_call: TRBV5-1; cdr3_aa: CASSLDGTGGGTEAFF; cdr3_nt: TGCGCCAGCAGCTTGGATGGGACAGGGGGCGGGACTGAAGCTTTCTTT
d_call: TRBD1; clone_size: .; j_call: TRBJ1-1; v_call: TRBV25-1; cdr3_aa: CASSEYRRGLGTEAFF; cdr3_nt: TGTGCCAGCAGTGAATATAGGAGGGGGCTGGGGACTGAAGCTTTCTTT
d_call: .; clone_size: .; j_call: TRBJ2-1; v_call: TRBV6-2/TRBV6-3; cdr3_aa: CASSWGNEQFF; cdr3_nt: TGTGCCAGCAGTTGGGGCAATGAGCAGTTCTTC